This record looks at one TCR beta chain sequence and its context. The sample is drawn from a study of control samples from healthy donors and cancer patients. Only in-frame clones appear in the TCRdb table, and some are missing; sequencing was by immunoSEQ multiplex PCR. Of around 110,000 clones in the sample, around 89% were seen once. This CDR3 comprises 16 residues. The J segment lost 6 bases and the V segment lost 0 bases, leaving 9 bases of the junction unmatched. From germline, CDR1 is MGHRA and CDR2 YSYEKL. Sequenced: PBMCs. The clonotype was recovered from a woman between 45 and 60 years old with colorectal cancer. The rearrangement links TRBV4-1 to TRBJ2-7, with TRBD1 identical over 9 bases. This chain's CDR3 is CASSQDPFGTGTEQYF. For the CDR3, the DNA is TGCGCCAGCAGCCAAGATCCGTTCGGGACAGGGACCGAGCAGTACTTC.